This is a list of T cell receptor beta chains from one sample in a study of blood T cell repertoires in COVID-19. Libraries were prepared by immunoSEQ multiplex PCR; TCRdb keeps only in-frame clonotypes and omits some of them. The data hold about 270,000 clones, with about 87% observed a single time. Sequencing was done on a sample of PBMCs or T cells enriched from blood (not recorded which). The receptors come from a woman younger than 45 with acute COVID-19. Each CDR3 is given with its conserved first and last residue. D genes are given only for firm matches. Clone size appears in some rows only: once, few, many, or a class for an expanded clone.

v_call	d_call	j_call	clone_size	cdr3_aa	cdr3_nt
TRBV6-5	TRBD2	TRBJ2-1	.	CASSPGLAGVEQFF	TGTGCCAGCAGCCCGGGACTAGCGGGAGTAGAGCAGTTCTTC
TRBV4-1	.	TRBJ2-1	few	CASSQVEGLLPNEQFF	TGCGCCAGCAGCCAAGTGGAGGGGCTTCTCCCCAATGAGCAGTTCTTC
TRBV27	.	TRBJ2-7	.	CASSLSSVILYEQYF	TGTGCCAGCAGTTTATCGAGTGTTATCCTCTACGAGCAGTACTTC
TRBV20-1	.	TRBJ2-7	.	CSAADLYEQYF	TGCAGTGCGGCGGATCTCTACGAGCAGTACTTC
TRBV19	.	TRBJ2-6	once	CASSMTASGANVLTF	TGTGCCAGTAGTATGACAGCCTCTGGGGCCAACGTCCTGACTTTC
TRBV6-1	TRBD1	TRBJ1-2	.	CASSEHGQGAWYGYTF	TGTGCCAGCAGTGAACATGGACAGGGGGCATGGTATGGCTACACCTTC
TRBV27	.	TRBJ1-1	.	CASRPTGQGQGTEAFF	TGTGCCAGCAGGCCCACAGGGCAGGGTCAGGGCACTGAAGCTTTCTTT
TRBV5-5	.	TRBJ1-5	.	CASSLGAGRYQPQHF	TGTGCCAGCAGCTTGGGGGCGGGGAGGTATCAGCCCCAGCATTTT
TRBV10-3	.	TRBJ1-1	.	CATRDTVNTEAFF	TGTGCCACCCGGGACACCGTGAACACTGAAGCTTTCTTT
TRBV14	.	TRBJ1-2	.	CASSQGWQGGGYTF	TGTGCCAGCAGCCAAGGTTGGCAGGGAGGTGGCTACACCTTC
TRBV18	TRBD1	TRBJ2-5	few	CASSPGQGQETQYF	TGTGCCAGCTCACCGGGACAGGGTCAAGAGACCCAGTACTTC
TRBV19	.	TRBJ1-2	.	CASSLYEDGYTF	TGTGCCAGTAGTCTCTATGAGGATGGCTACACCTTC
TRBV5-1	.	TRBJ2-7	.	CASSPTVGSGYEQYF	TGCGCCAGCAGCCCCACCGTGGGTAGCGGATACGAGCAGTACTTC
TRBV6-1	TRBD1	TRBJ1-5	few	CASSEREGAANQPQHF	TGTGCCAGCAGTGAAAGAGAGGGGGCCGCCAATCAGCCCCAGCATTTT
TRBV28	.	TRBJ1-6	.	CASTSLNSPLHF	TGTGCCAGCACTAGCCTAAATTCACCCCTCCACTTT
TRBV12-3/TRBV12-4	.	TRBJ2-7	.	CASSLHGSYEQYF	TGTGCCAGCAGTTTACACGGCTCCTACGAGCAGTACTTC
TRBV6-5	.	TRBJ1-4	.	CASKQDGKLFF	TGTGCCAGCAAACAGGATGGAAAACTGTTTTTT
TRBV28	.	TRBJ2-3	.	CASTPGSGADTQYF	TGTGCCAGCACCCCGGGGTCTGGCGCAGATACGCAGTATTTT
TRBV9	.	TRBJ1-2	.	CASSVGRADGYTF	TGTGCCAGCAGCGTAGGTCGAGCGGATGGCTACACCTTC
TRBV11-2	TRBD1	TRBJ1-5	.	CASSDGQAVNQPQHF	TGTGCCAGCAGCGACGGACAGGCTGTCAATCAGCCCCAGCATTTT
TRBV11-1	.	TRBJ2-6	.	CASTRRGTGANVLTF	TGTGCCAGCACACGCAGGGGAACAGGGGCCAACGTCCTGACTTTC
TRBV13	TRBD2	TRBJ2-3	.	CASSPGGRQDTQYF	TGTGCCAGCAGCCCGGGGGGGCGGCAAGATACGCAGTATTTT
TRBV10-3	TRBD1	TRBJ1-1	.	CAISEPVGTGSTEAFF	TGTGCCATCAGTGAGCCGGTTGGGACAGGGAGCACTGAAGCTTTCTTT
TRBV3-1/TRBV3-2	TRBD1	TRBJ1-1	.	CASSPYIGTENTEAFF	TGTGCCAGCAGCCCTTATATCGGGACAGAGAACACTGAAGCTTTCTTT
TRBV6-5	.	TRBJ1-4	.	CASSPGKATNEKLFF	TGTGCCAGCAGTCCAGGGAAAGCAACTAATGAAAAACTGTTTTTT
TRBV21-1	.	TRBJ1-1	.	CASTRTGTGYPEAFF	TGTGCCAGCACACGCACCGGGACAGGGTACCCTGAAGCTTTCTTT
TRBV5-4	.	TRBJ2-2	.	CASSGEPGHRWTGELFF	TGTGCCAGCAGCGGCGAGCCGGGACACCGGTGGACAGGGGAGCTGTTTTTT
TRBV5-1	TRBD2	TRBJ2-1	.	CASSLRTSGNNEQFF	TGCGCCAGCAGCTTGCGGACTAGCGGGAACAATGAGCAGTTCTTC
TRBV24-1	TRBD2	TRBJ2-5	.	CATSDLRAGGETQYF	TGTGCCACCAGTGATTTAAGAGCGGGAGGGGAGACCCAGTACTTC
TRBV28	.	TRBJ1-2	.	CASTQGLLNYGYTF	TGTGCCAGCACCCAGGGGCTTCTTAACTATGGCTACACCTTC
TRBV9	.	TRBJ1-4	.	CASSGQEYNEKLFF	TGTGCCAGCAGCGGACAGGAGTATAATGAAAAACTGTTTTTT
TRBV14	TRBD1	TRBJ1-4	.	CASSLLQGIGEKLFF	TGTGCCAGCAGCCTCCTACAGGGGATCGGTGAAAAACTGTTTTTT
TRBV7-2	TRBD1	TRBJ2-2	.	CASSKLQGSSTGELFF	TGTGCCAGCAGCAAGTTACAGGGGTCTTCCACCGGGGAGCTGTTTTTT
TRBV19	.	TRBJ1-3	.	CASSKGSGNTIYF	TGTGCCAGTAGTAAGGGGTCCGGAAACACCATATATTTT
TRBV18	TRBD2	TRBJ2-1	.	CASSPQTSGRDEQFF	TGTGCCAGCTCACCACAGACTAGCGGGAGAGATGAGCAGTTCTTC
TRBV6-2/TRBV6-3	.	TRBJ1-6	.	CASSYARSPLHF	TGTGCCAGCAGTTACGCGAGGTCACCCCTCCACTTT
TRBV28	.	TRBJ1-3	.	CASSLSGTGNTIYF	TGTGCCAGCAGTTTATCAGGGACTGGAAACACCATATATTTT
TRBV28	.	TRBJ2-7	few	CASITSGAYEQYF	TGTGCCAGCATCACAAGCGGTGCCTACGAGCAGTACTTC
TRBV10-3	.	TRBJ1-5	.	CAISESSGWQQPQHF	TGTGCCATCAGTGAGTCCTCAGGGTGGCAGCAGCCCCAGCATTTT
TRBV11-2	.	TRBJ1-1	.	CASSIRQYTEAFF	TGTGCCAGCAGCATCAGACAGTACACTGAAGCTTTCTTT